A single sample is the source of the 22 T cell receptor beta chains below, sequenced in a study of cytomegalovirus exposure and HLA in healthy donors. 13 Jbeta primers and 60 Vbeta primers were used for the PCR. Sequenced by immunoSEQ multiplex PCR; TCRdb stores in-frame clones only, minus some. In the table there are about 89,000 clones, approximately 9% of which are singletons. Sequenced input: PBMCs. The origin of the receptors is a man aged 45-60 years in good health and CMV-seropositive.

In this sample, this clone turned up a few times. The gene calls are TRBV19 and TRBJ1-5, with a weak D call TRBD1 (5 bases). CDR1 is LNHDA, CDR2 SQIVND, per germline (reference sequence). CDR3 size: 13 residues. Trimming took 5 bases from V and 5 from J, leaving 10 bases between them. This CDR3 is CASSPRVDQPQHF. Written as DNA, the CDR3 is TGTGCCAGTAGTCCCAGGGTTGATCAGCCCCAGCATTTT.

This clone was seen a few times. V is TRBV7-9 and J is TRBJ1-4, with D tentatively TRBD1 (5 bases). This CDR3 contains 15 residues. The V end lost 1 base, the J end lost 8 bases, and 14 bases lay between the germline ends. Germline CDR1 SEHNR, CDR2 FQNEAQ (reference sequence). The CDR3 spells CASSLVSGGGEKLFF. CDR3 coding DNA: TGTGCCAGCAGCTTAGTTTCCGGGGGAGGAGAAAAACTGTTTTTT.

The gene calls are TRBV18 and TRBJ2-7; TRBD1 might be the D (6 bases). The V end lost 4 bases, the J end lost 0 bases, and 13 bases lay between the germline ends. The germline V gene encodes CDR1 KGHSH and CDR2 LQKENI. The CDR3 spans 15 residues. The CDR3 reads CASSRQAFASYEQYF. DNA for the CDR3: TGTGCCAGCTCACGACAGGCCTTCGCCTCCTACGAGCAGTACTTC. The whole variable domain, remainder taken from reference TRBV18 and TRBJ2-7, is NAGVMQNPRHLVRRRGQEARLRCSPMKGHSHVYWYRQLPEEGLKFMVYLQKENIIDESGMPKERFSAEFPKEGPSILRIQQVVRGDSAAYFCASSRQAFASYEQYFGPGTRLTVT.

V gene TRBV19 combines with J gene TRBJ2-1, with 11 bases that match TRBD1. Germline CDR1 is LNHDA and CDR2 is SQIVND (reference sequence). CDR3 length equals 15 residues. The ends lost 6 bases at V and 6 bases at J; junction bases unmatched: 7. The CDR3 sequence is CASRDRDRGFNEQFF. The CDR3 nucleotides read TGTGCCAGTAGGGACCGGGACAGGGGGTTCAATGAGCAGTTCTTC.

The chain carries TRBV19 and TRBJ2-1; D is possibly TRBD1 (6 bases). V shed 2 bases and J shed 5 bases, with 10 bases lying between them. CDR3 length: 14 residues. The V gene's germline CDR1 is LNHDA and CDR2 SQIVND (reference sequence). The CDR3 DNA reads as TGTGCCAGTAGTATATCACAGGGCGACAATGAGCAGTTCTTC. It specifies CASSISQGDNEQFF.

The chain is built from TRBV13 and TRBJ2-5; 13 nucleotides agree with TRBD2. The CDR3 runs to 16 residues. Germline assignment: CDR1 PRHDT and CDR2 FYEKMQ (reference sequence). Trimming cost V 5 bases and J 3 bases; bases outside gene matches: 6. CDR3: CASSRAGTSGKETQYF. Here the CDR3 DNA reads TGTGCCAGCAGCCGCGCGGGGACTAGCGGGAAAGAGACCCAGTACTTC.

V is TRBV20-1 and J is TRBJ2-5; a possible D gene is TRBD1 (5 bases). Germline V CDR1 and CDR2: DFQATT, SNEGSKA (reference sequence). This CDR3 region has 10 residues. V dropped 7 bases and J dropped 5 bases, with 8 bases sitting between them. The DNA for the CDR3 is TGCAGTGATAGGGGCGAGACCCAGTACTTC. Its translation is CSDRGETQYF.

This chain links TRBV30 with TRBJ1-2, with D hard to call. CDR1 and CDR2 (germline): GTSNPN, SVGIG (reference sequence). V was pared by 4 bases and J by 0 bases, with 3 bases between. The CDR3 sequence is 11 residues long. The DNA of the CDR3 is TGTGCCTGGAACACTAACTATGGCTACACCTTC. It yields the protein CAWNTNYGYTF.

The table lists this clone with a few counts. The chain joins TRBV15 to TRBJ2-2; D is ambiguous. The CDR3 runs 15 residues. V lost 3 bases and J 0 bases, leaving 8 bases between the germline ends. CDR1 LNHNV and CDR2 YYDKDF come from the germline V gene (reference sequence). The CDR3 DNA follows: TGTGCCACCAGCAGGATGTCGGCGAACACCGGGGAGCTGTTTTTT. This sequence encodes CATSRMSANTGELFF.

This clone appeared a few times. The rearrangement uses TRBV6-6 and TRBJ2-7, with 8 bases identical to TRBD1. The CDR3 contains 15 residues. V dropped 4 bases and J dropped 2; count of bases not matched to a gene: 7. CDR1 MNHNY and CDR2 SVGAGI come from the germline V gene (reference sequence). The CDR3 protein is CASSSLQGGTYEQYF. Here the CDR3 DNA reads TGTGCCAGCAGTTCATTACAGGGGGGTACCTACGAGCAGTACTTC.

This clone was detected only a few times. The chain combines TRBV6-1 with TRBJ1-5, with TRBD1 matching over 7 bases. With 6 bases clipped from V and 4 bases from J, the junction kept 9 bases outside the gene matches. The CDR3 is made up of 15 amino acids. Germline V gives CDR1 MNHNS, CDR2 SASEGT. CDR3 in DNA: TGTGCCAGCAGAGACGACAGGGATCCTAATCAGCCCCAGCATTTT. Translated: CASRDDRDPNQPQHF.

This chain links TRBV7-9 with TRBJ2-7; 7 bases line up with TRBD2. This CDR3 has 15 amino acids. Looked up from germline, CDR1 is SEHNR and CDR2 is FQNEAQ (reference sequence). After removal of 5 bases from V and 1 base from J, the junction contained 8 bases not matched to a gene. The CDR3 here is CASSPLLAVSYEQYF. In DNA, the CDR3 is TGTGCCAGCAGCCCACTTCTAGCGGTATCCTACGAGCAGTACTTC.

This clone came up a few times. V is TRBV6-6 and J is TRBJ1-1, with no clear D. The length of the CDR3 is 16 residues. CDR1 MNHNY and CDR2 SVGAGI come from the germline V gene (reference sequence). V lost 2 bases to trimming and J lost 1 base, with 14 bases between them. The CDR3, as DNA: TGTGCCAGCAGTTACGGCGGTTCCCAAGCGAACACTGAAGCTTTCTTT. Residues: CASSYGGSQANTEAFF.

This clone was seen a few times. The V gene is TRBV4-2, the J gene TRBJ2-5; 9 bases line up with TRBD2. The CDR3 runs to 18 residues. With V trimmed by 3 bases and J by 4 bases, 15 bases remained unmatched. Germline values: CDR1 LGHNA, CDR2 YNFKEQ. CDR3 loop: CASSHGDLIAGVRETQYF. The CDR3 coding sequence is TGTGCCAGCAGCCATGGCGATTTGATAGCGGGAGTTAGAGAGACCCAGTACTTC.

This clone was detected only a few times. Written as DNA, the CDR3 is TGTGCCAGCAGCTCCCAGGGTGTCCCCGGGGAGCTGTTTTTT. This translates into CASSSQGVPGELFF. The chain links TRBV5-4 to TRBJ2-2; tentatively, D is TRBD1 (5 bases). V was shortened by 3 bases and J by 6 bases, with 12 bases between the two germline ends. This CDR3 has 14 residues. From germline, CDR1 is SGHNT and CDR2 YYREEE (reference sequence). Full variable domain (outside the CDR3, taken from reference TRBV5-4 and TRBJ2-2): ETGVTQSPTHLIKTRGQQVTLRCSSQSGHNTVSWYQQALGQGPQFIFQYYREEENGRGNFPPRFSGLQFPNYSSELNVNALELDDSALYLCASSSQGVPGELFFGEGSRLTVL.

The J gene is TRBJ1-4, the V gene TRBV7-2, with unresolved D. The CDR3 runs 16 residues. Germline V gene sequence: CDR1 SGHTA, CDR2 FQGNSA. Trimming took 4 bases from V and 3 from J, leaving 15 bases between them. This chain's CDR3 is CASSSTAGSANEKLFF. For the CDR3, the DNA is TGTGCCAGCAGCTCGACGGCGGGGTCAGCTAATGAAAAACTGTTTTTT.

There are a few counts of this clone. The chain joins TRBV7-3 to TRBJ2-5; 7 positions agree with TRBD2. Germline values: CDR1 SGHTA, CDR2 FQGTGA. The ends lost 2 bases at V and 2 bases at J; junction bases unmatched: 2. CDR3 length equals 14 residues. The CDR3 protein is CASSLGGVQETQYF. Written as DNA, the CDR3 is TGTGCCAGCAGCTTAGGGGGGGTTCAAGAGACCCAGTACTTC.

The chain joins TRBV7-2 to TRBJ1-5; TRBD1 agrees at 9 bases. After removal of 5 bases from V and 7 bases from J, the junction contained 6 bases not matched to a gene. CDR1 and CDR2 from the germline V gene are SGHTA and FQGNSA. The CDR3 is made up of 14 amino acids. CDR3: CASSLRTGEQPQHF. The DNA for the CDR3 is TGTGCCAGCAGCCTACGGACAGGGGAACAGCCCCAGCATTTT.

This clone was detected only a few times. The chain combines TRBV4-1 with TRBJ1-5, with D perhaps matching TRBD1 (6 bases). V was trimmed by 7 bases and J by 8 bases, leaving 21 bases between them. Germline V gives CDR1 MGHRA, CDR2 YSYEKL. This CDR3 region has 15 residues. The CDR3 here is CASTTLWGGAEPQHF. The CDR3 DNA follows: TGCGCCAGCACCACGCTTTGGGGGGGCGCGGAGCCCCAGCATTTT.

This clone was seen a few times. The chain has TRBV10-2 and TRBJ1-6; 8 bases align to TRBD1. CDR1 WSHSY and CDR2 SAAADI come from the germline V gene. This CDR3 has 13 residues. Trimming at V came to 8 bases and at J to 10 bases, leaving 7 bases not matched to a gene. As DNA, the CDR3 is TGCGCCAGCGCAGGACAGGGAGGCTCACCCCTCCACTTT. Encoded protein: CASAGQGGSPLHF.

The rearrangement links TRBV5-6 to TRBJ1-2; 7 bases are a match to TRBD1. The CDR3 is made up of 16 amino acids. Trimming took 5 bases from V and 4 from J; bases not matched to a gene: 14. Germline assignment: CDR1 SGHDT and CDR2 YYEEEE. The DNA for the CDR3 is TGTGCCAGCAGTCCTACGACAGGGTTTAGCTTCTATGGCTACACCTTC. It specifies CASSPTTGFSFYGYTF. The entire variable domain, with the rest obtained from reference TRBV5-6 and TRBJ1-2, is as follows: DAGVTQSPTHLIKTRGQQVTLRCSPKSGHDTVSWYQQALGQGPQFIFQYYEEEERQRGNFPDRFSGHQFPNYSSELNVNALLLGDSALYLCASSPTTGFSFYGYTFGSGTRLTVV.

The V and J genes are TRBV20-1 and TRBJ2-7; D uncertain. The ends were cut back, 7 bases at V and 3 bases at J, with 7 bases in the middle. Germline V gene lookup returns CDR1 DFQATT and CDR2 SNEGSKA (reference sequence). CDR3 length: 10 residues. DNA for the CDR3: TGCAGTGTATCCTACTACGAGCAGTACTTC. Its translation is CSVSYYEQYF.